The clone carrying this T cell receptor beta chain came up once. Its antigen is not known. Using immunoSEQ multiplex PCR, the repertoire was profiled, and TCRdb retains in-frame clones only, with some absent. The sample records around 25,000 clones, roughly 90% being singletons. The entry originates in a study of PD-1 blockade in classical Hodgkin lymphoma. The time point: cycle 4 day 1 (C4D1), after more than 5 weeks of nivolumab. Relapses following autologous stem cell transplantation were seen in all patients, with brentuximab vedotin exposure varying. Overall study findings and caveats: No one has yet defined what causes the repertoire differences, which may be disease activity or prior therapy. CD4+ TCR diversity, unlike CD8+, rose significantly by C4D1. Patients who responded completely had about the same baseline diversity as newly diagnosed patients. Later analyses included only patients treated at least 1 year post-ASCT.

Germline V gene lookup returns CDR1 SGHTA and CDR2 FQGTGA. The V gene end was trimmed by 4 bases and the J gene end by 10 bases; junction bases not matched to a gene: 5. The CDR3 totals 14 residues. This sample comprised peripheral blood mononuclear cells (PBMCs), obtained before the fourth cycle of nivolumab. J is TRBJ2-2 and V is TRBV7-3; TRBD1 matches at 11 bases. The TCR was taken from a human donor with classical Hodgkin lymphoma. The CDR3 DNA reads TGTGCCAGCAGCTACGGGACAGGGGGTGCGGAGCTGTTTTTT. Translation: CASSYGTGGAELFF.